The 10 T cell receptor beta chains below all came from one sample that was sequenced in a study of shared clonotypes between healthy human individuals. Clones were sequenced by immunoSEQ multiplex PCR, and TCRdb holds only the in-frame ones, with some missing. The profile shows more than 2,000,000 clones, over 90% of them singletons. Source material: naive CD4+ T cells from PBMCs. The subset is: CD45RA+ positively selected. These receptors originate from a man aged 18-30 years in good health. Some clones in this sample may be carry-over from other donors' samples.

The rearrangement links TRBV11-1 to TRBJ2-7; perhaps TRBD2 as D (6 bases). Germline loops: CDR1 SGHAT, CDR2 FQDESV (reference sequence). Trimming removed 5 bases from V and 1 base from J, with 15 bases in between. The CDR3 covers 15 residues. CDR3 sequence (DNA): TGTGCCAGCAGCCCCTGGGGGGTGCGGTCCTACGAGCAGTACTTC. It specifies CASSPWGVRSYEQYF.

The chain carries TRBV4-2 and TRBJ2-2; D may be TRBD1 or TRBD2 (5 bases each). Germline CDR1 reads LGHNA; CDR2 reads YNFKEQ. This CDR3 comprises 16 residues. Trimming left V 0 bases short and J 5 bases short, with 13 bases between. The CDR3 loop is CASSQDVGGVTGELFF. CDR3 in DNA: TGTGCCAGCAGCCAAGATGTTGGGGGTGTAACCGGGGAGCTGTTTTTT.

The chain links TRBV9 to TRBJ2-5; TRBD1 aligns across 7 bases. Germline CDR1 SGDLS, CDR2 YYNGEE. The CDR3 has 14 residues. With 0 bases clipped from V and 4 bases from J, the junction kept 3 bases outside the gene matches. CDR3 amino acids: CASSVGDSRETQYF. The CDR3 bases are TGTGCCAGCAGCGTAGGGGACAGCAGAGAGACCCAGTACTTC.

This chain joins TRBV13 and TRBJ2-7; D is ambiguous. From germline, CDR1 is PRHDT and CDR2 FYEKMQ (reference sequence). Trimming pared 3 bases from V and 2 bases from J, leaving 11 bases between. The CDR3 has 14 residues. The CDR3 spells CASSFSYGTYEQYF. The CDR3 DNA reads as TGTGCCAGCAGCTTCTCTTACGGCACCTACGAGCAGTACTTC.

J is TRBJ2-3 and V is TRBV28; perhaps TRBD2 as D (5 bases). Germline loops: CDR1 MDHEN, CDR2 SYDVKM. V lost 3 bases, J lost 7 bases, and 17 bases lay in between. The CDR3 length is 15 residues. The CDR3 DNA reads as TGTGCCAGCAGTTTGATAGGGAGTGGGGAAAATACGCAGTATTTT. Protein sequence: CASSLIGSGENTQYF.

The V and J genes are TRBV29-1 and TRBJ2-1; 9 nucleotides match TRBD2. J was trimmed by 5 bases and V by 3 bases; bases with no gene match: 5. Germline assignment: CDR1 SQVTM and CDR2 ANQGSEA. CDR3 length: 14 residues. The CDR3 coding sequence is TGCAGCGTTGATGTGGTAGCGGGGGACAATGAGCAGTTCTTC. Its translation: CSVDVVAGDNEQFF.

The chain has TRBV11-2 and TRBJ2-7; D gene uncertain. The CDR3 totals 15 residues. CDR1 and CDR2 (germline): SGHAT, FQNNGV. The ends were cut back, 1 base at V and 5 bases at J, with 15 bases in the middle. DNA of the CDR3: TGTGCCAGCAGCTTAGTTGGTCAGCCGGACCACGAGCAGTACTTC. The encoded protein is CASSLVGQPDHEQYF.

The chain recombines TRBV5-1 with TRBJ2-1; D is unresolved. This CDR3 spans 14 amino acids. The germline CDR1 and CDR2 sequences are SGHRS and YFSETQ. The V and J ends lost 2 bases and 8 bases respectively, with 14 bases between them. CDR3 sequence: CASSFLVAGDEQFF. The CDR3, as DNA: TGCGCCAGCAGCTTTCTGGTAGCTGGCGATGAGCAGTTCTTC.

The chain uses TRBV6-6 and TRBJ1-4; tentative D call: TRBD1 (6 bases). V shed 2 bases and J shed 6 bases, with 10 bases lying between them. The CDR3 runs 14 residues. In germline, CDR1 is MNHNY, CDR2 SVGAGI (reference sequence). CDR3 sequence reads: CASSYRDTYEKLFF. The CDR3 DNA follows: TGTGCCAGCAGTTACCGGGACACCTATGAAAAACTGTTTTTT.

This clone has more than one count but fewer than ten. The chain is built from TRBV6-5 and TRBJ1-5; the D is unclear. CDR1 is MNHEY and CDR2 is SVGAGI in the germline V gene. This CDR3 comprises 13 residues. V lost 6 bases to trimming and J lost 4 bases, with 10 bases between them. The DNA for the CDR3 is TGTGCCAGCAGCGGAGGGCTTAATCAGCCCCAGCATTTT. Translation: CASSGGLNQPQHF.